The text below deals with one T cell receptor beta chain. Germline values: CDR1 SGHNT, CDR2 YYREEE (reference sequence). V trimming: 10 bases; J trimming: 1 base; junction bases outside the gene matches: 4. The CDR3 has 13 residues. Clones were read by immunoSEQ multiplex PCR, and TCRdb kept only the in-frame ones, dropping some. The table has fewer than 450,000 clones, approximately 91% seen once. These data belong to a study of blood T cell repertoires in COVID-19. Source material: PBMCs or T cells enriched from blood (not recorded which). The gene calls are TRBV5-4 and TRBJ1-1, with 10 bases aligning to TRBD1. The sequence was obtained from a woman in her thirties or forties with acute COVID-19. In DNA, the CDR3 is TGTGCCTCATGGACAGGGGGGAACACTGAAGCTTTCTTT. Its translation is CASWTGGNTEAFF.